The 28 T cell receptor beta chains given below trace back to one sample, sequenced in a study of glioma-infiltrating T cells after dendritic cell vaccination. Time point given: after dendritic cell vaccination, including at tumor progression/relapse. Measured with immunoSEQ multiplex PCR; TCRdb has only the in-frame clones, and not every one. The sample lists roughly 87,000 clones, 75% to 90% occurring once. The sequencing here drew on blood, taken after dendritic cell vaccination. The receptors shown here come from a human donor with glioblastoma.

The chain carries TRBV7-2 and TRBJ1-2; TRBD1 matches 9 bases. The J segment lost 8 bases and the V segment lost 5 bases, leaving 9 bases of the junction unmatched. The germline gives CDR1 SGHTA, CDR2 FQGNSA. CDR3 length: 14 residues. The CDR3 coding sequence is TGTGCCAGCAGCCGCGGGACAGGGACGGGAGGCTACACCTTC. Translation gives CASSRGTGTGGYTF.

This clone was observed a few times. The V call is TRBV25-1, the J call TRBJ1-1; 8 bases fit TRBD1. CDR3 length: 16 residues. J was trimmed by 5 bases and V by 0 bases; bases with no gene match: 8. Germline CDR1 MGHDK, CDR2 SYGVNS. DNA of the CDR3: TGTGCCAGCAGTGAATACGGTCAGGGGGCGAGGACTGAAGCTTTCTTT. Translation: CASSEYGQGARTEAFF.

This clone was picked up one time. The chain combines TRBV5-8 with TRBJ1-4; 11 nucleotides align to TRBD1. Trimming removed 3 bases from V and 0 bases from J; junction bases left unmatched: 4. This CDR3 is built from 17 residues. Germline V CDR1 and CDR2: SGHTS, YDEGEE. This chain's CDR3 is CASSSRTGGSTNEKLFF. In DNA, the CDR3 is TGTGCCAGCAGCTCTCGGACAGGGGGCTCAACTAATGAAAAACTGTTTTTT.

The J gene is TRBJ2-1, the V gene TRBV5-1; D is perhaps TRBD1 (5 bases). The length of the CDR3 is 13 residues. The V end lost 4 bases, the J end lost 6 bases, and 11 bases lay between the germline ends. Germline V CDR1 and CDR2: SGHRS, YFSETQ. CDR3 in amino acids: CASSVQGPNEQFF. CDR3 nucleotides: TGCGCCAGCAGCGTTCAGGGTCCCAATGAGCAGTTCTTC.

The chain recombines TRBV11-3 with TRBJ1-1, with 7 bases matching TRBD1. Unmatched junction bases numbered 4, after V lost 5 bases and J lost 7 bases. The CDR3 totals 12 residues. Germline CDR1 is SGHNT and CDR2 is YENEEA. Written as DNA, the CDR3 is TGTGCCAGCAGCAGTAGACAGGGTGAAGCTTTCTTT. It translates to CASSSRQGEAFF.

The CDR3 is CASSPIELYNEQFF. The CDR3 coding sequence is TGTGCCAGCAGCCCCATTGAACTCTACAATGAGCAGTTCTTC. The gene calls are TRBV14 and TRBJ2-1; unclear D gene. V lost 4 bases to trimming and J lost 3 bases, with 10 bases between them. CDR3 length equals 14 residues. Germline lookup yields CDR1 SGHDN and CDR2 FVKESK.

This clone was observed a few times. V usage is TRBV9 and J usage is TRBJ1-6; 7 nucleotides line up with TRBD1. Germline-derived CDR1 and CDR2 are SGDLS and YYNGEE. The CDR3 consists of 13 residues. V trimming: 4 bases; J trimming: 7 bases; junction bases outside the gene matches: 2. The CDR3 nucleotides are TGTGCCAGCAGCCAGACAGGGAATTCACCCCTCCACTTT. Protein sequence: CASSQTGNSPLHF.

The rearrangement links TRBV19 to TRBJ1-1, with a weak D call TRBD1 (6 bases). Germline-derived CDR1 and CDR2 are LNHDA and SQIVND (reference sequence). Deletions cut 2 bases from V and 8 bases from J, with 9 bases between. The CDR3 runs 12 residues. The CDR3 DNA follows: TGTGCCAGTAGTATATCGGGGGGCGAAGCTTTCTTT. Its translation is CASSISGGEAFF.

This rearrangement joins TRBV30 to TRBJ2-7; tentative D call: TRBD2 (5 bases). Germline CDR1 GTSNPN, CDR2 SVGIG (reference sequence). This CDR3 has 13 residues. V was trimmed by 0 bases and J by 5 bases, leaving 11 bases between them. CDR3 nucleotides: TGTGCCTGGAGTGTAGCCGGGCGGGACGAGCAGTACTTC. Translating gives CAWSVAGRDEQYF. Full variable domain (outside the CDR3, taken from reference TRBV30 and TRBJ2-7): SQTIHQWPATLVQPVGSPLSLECTVEGTSNPNLYWYRQAAGRGLQLLFYSVGIGQISSEVPQNLSASRPQDRQFILSSKKLLLSDSGFYLCAWSVAGRDEQYFGPGTRLTVT.

The rearrangement joins TRBV9 to TRBJ1-2; D is perhaps TRBD1 (6 bases). Trimming stripped 4 bases from V and 5 bases from J, with 15 bases between. Germline loops: CDR1 SGDLS, CDR2 YYNGEE. CDR3 length: 14 residues. As DNA, the CDR3 is TGTGCCAGCAGCCCCACGACAGGAACGTATGGCTACACCTTC. It translates to CASSPTTGTYGYTF.

V and J are TRBV10-3 and TRBJ1-1, with 9 bases identical to TRBD1. Trimming removed 6 bases from V and 1 base from J; junction bases left unmatched: 3. The V gene's germline CDR1 is ENHRY and CDR2 SYGVKD. CDR3 size: 14 residues. In DNA form, the CDR3 reads TGTGCCATCAGCCGGACAGGGGCGAACACTGAAGCTTTCTTT. This gives the protein CAISRTGANTEAFF.

The V and J genes are TRBV7-2 and TRBJ2-7; D unclear. This CDR3 is 15 amino acids long. The germline V gene encodes CDR1 SGHTA and CDR2 FQGNSA. V was clipped by 1 base and J by 0 bases, with 10 bases between them. Here the CDR3 DNA reads TGTGCCAGCAGCTTAGGGTATCTACCCTCCTACGAGCAGTACTTC. Amino acid sequence: CASSLGYLPSYEQYF.

In this sample, this clone turned up a few times. The rearrangement links TRBV7-2 to TRBJ1-2, with 10 bases identical to TRBD1. CDR1 and CDR2 from the germline V gene are SGHTA and FQGNSA. With V trimmed by 1 base and J by 3 bases, 2 bases remained unmatched. The CDR3 contains 15 residues. The CDR3 DNA is TGTGCCAGCAGCTTAGTTGGGACAGGGGACTATGGCTACACCTTC. Its protein product is CASSLVGTGDYGYTF. The complete variable domain, with remaining parts taken from reference TRBV7-2 and TRBJ1-2, reads GAGVSQSPSNKVTEKGKDVELRCDPISGHTALYWYRQSLGQGLEFLIYFQGNSAPDKSGLPSDRFSAERTGGSVSTLTIQRTQQEDSAVYLCASSLVGTGDYGYTFGSGTRLTVV.

V usage is TRBV11-3 and J usage is TRBJ1-2, with 7 bases that match TRBD1. The CDR3 has 13 residues. The junction had 5 bases not matched to a gene; V was cut back by 6 bases and J by 4 bases. Germline V gene data show CDR1 as SGHNT and CDR2 as YENEEA. This chain's CDR3 is CASSRQGGYGYTF. CDR3 nucleotide sequence: TGTGCCAGCAGTAGACAGGGTGGCTATGGCTACACCTTC.

The chain uses TRBV2 and TRBJ2-6; a possible D gene is TRBD1 (5 bases). Trimming removed 2 bases from V and 5 bases from J, with 19 bases in between. Germline V CDR1 and CDR2: SNHLY, FYNNEI. The CDR3 contains 18 residues. CDR3 sequence reads: CASSEWGARSYWANVLTF. Here the CDR3 DNA reads TGTGCCAGCAGTGAATGGGGCGCCAGAAGTTACTGGGCCAACGTCCTGACTTTC.

This clone was found a few times. This chain links TRBV2 with TRBJ1-2; possible D gene TRBD1, 5 bases. The germline gives CDR1 SNHLY, CDR2 FYNNEI. The V and J ends lost 1 base and 5 bases respectively, with 11 bases between them. The CDR3 runs to 14 residues. CDR3 coding DNA: TGTGCCAGCAGTGAAGTGTCGGGGGGTTATGGCTACACCTTC. Translated, it gives CASSEVSGGYGYTF.

The chain combines TRBV28 with TRBJ1-2; TRBD1 matches at 9 bases. There are 15 residues in the CDR3. The germline gives CDR1 MDHEN, CDR2 SYDVKM. J lost 3 bases, V lost 3 bases, and 5 bases had no gene match. DNA for the CDR3: TGTGCCAGCAGTTTGGGGACAGGGCACGACTATGGCTACACCTTC. Protein: CASSLGTGHDYGYTF.

The V call is TRBV5-5, the J call TRBJ2-2, with TRBD1 as a possible D gene (6 bases). This CDR3 has 17 amino acids. Trimming cost V 2 bases and J 0 bases, with 14 bases left between them. Looked up from germline, CDR1 is SGHKS and CDR2 is YYEKEE (reference sequence). This chain's CDR3 is CASSFQGSNANTGELFF. CDR3 bases: TGTGCCAGCAGCTTTCAGGGGTCAAATGCGAACACCGGGGAGCTGTTTTTT.

V is TRBV5-1 and J is TRBJ1-2; D is possibly TRBD1 (6 bases). The CDR3 is 13 residues long. In germline, CDR1 is SGHRS, CDR2 YFSETQ. Trimming removed 2 bases from V and 9 bases from J, with 14 bases in between. This CDR3 reads CASSFGAGVSYTF. Here the CDR3 DNA reads TGCGCCAGCAGCTTCGGGGCAGGGGTTAGCTACACCTTC.

In this sample, this clone turned up once. This sequence joins TRBV7-6 and TRBJ1-2; possible D gene TRBD1, 5 bases. The CDR3 is 14 amino acids. V shed 1 base and J shed 6 bases, with 12 bases lying between them. Germline V gene lookup returns CDR1 SGHVS and CDR2 FNYEAQ. The CDR3 is CASSLEPDTDGYTF. For the CDR3, the DNA is TGTGCCAGCAGCTTAGAACCGGACACAGATGGCTACACCTTC.

The V call is TRBV19, the J call TRBJ1-2; 9 bases map to TRBD1. V was pared by 3 bases and J by 7 bases, with 9 bases of the junction left unmatched. Germline V CDR1 and CDR2: LNHDA, SQIVND (reference sequence). The CDR3 covers 15 residues. This CDR3 reads CASSIAQTGGTGYTF. CDR3 nucleotide sequence: TGTGCCAGTAGTATCGCCCAGACAGGGGGGACTGGCTACACCTTC.

The chain links TRBV7-3 to TRBJ2-1; D possibly corresponds to TRBD1 (6 bases). CDR1 SGHTA and CDR2 FQGTGA come from the germline V gene. Between the trimmed V and J ends, which lost 5 bases and 7 bases, there was a span of 12 bases. There are 13 residues in the CDR3. This CDR3 reads CASSLTGFNEQFF. The CDR3 DNA is TGTGCCAGCAGCCTGACAGGTTTTAATGAGCAGTTCTTC.

The chain uses TRBV4-2 and TRBJ2-1; D gene uncertain. Germline lookup yields CDR1 LGHNA and CDR2 YNFKEQ. V was pared by 4 bases and J by 0 bases, with 16 bases between. The CDR3 has 17 amino acids. CDR3 sequence (DNA): TGTGCCAGCAGCCCTACTCACGATCCTAGCTCCTACAATGAGCAGTTCTTC. Its translation: CASSPTHDPSSYNEQFF.

The chain has TRBV18 and TRBJ2-7; 9 bases map to TRBD1. The V segment lost 3 bases and the J segment 1 base; nucleotides outside the gene matches: 4. CDR3 size: 15 residues. From germline, CDR1 is KGHSH and CDR2 LQKENI. The CDR3 spells CASSPRDRASYEQYF. CDR3 nucleotide sequence: TGTGCCAGCTCACCCCGGGACAGGGCTTCCTACGAGCAGTACTTC.

The rearrangement uses TRBV29-1 and TRBJ1-2; D not resolved. The CDR3 runs to 13 residues. Looked up from germline, CDR1 is SQVTM and CDR2 is ANQGSEA. V lost 3 bases to trimming and J lost 4 bases, with 12 bases between them. The CDR3 loop is CSVEMRATYGYTF. The CDR3 bases are TGCAGCGTTGAGATGCGGGCGACCTATGGCTACACCTTC.

The chain links TRBV7-2 to TRBJ1-2; no reliable D call. V dropped 5 bases and J dropped 6 bases, with 16 bases sitting between them. Germline-derived CDR1 and CDR2 are SGHTA and FQGNSA. The length of the CDR3 is 14 residues. In nucleotides, the CDR3 is TGTGCCAGCAGCGAAGATCGGGTTAGTAATGGCTACACCTTC. Translation gives CASSEDRVSNGYTF.

The chain couples TRBV5-4 to TRBJ1-2; D unresolved. Germline CDR1 is SGHNT and CDR2 is YYREEE (reference sequence). CDR3 length: 13 residues. Between the trimmed V and J ends, which lost 0 bases and 2 bases, there was a span of 5 bases. The CDR3 here is CASSLAGNYGYTF. CDR3 nucleotide sequence: TGTGCCAGCAGCTTGGCGGGAAACTATGGCTACACCTTC.

The chain employs TRBV13 and TRBJ2-6; possible D gene TRBD1, 6 bases. The germline V gene has CDR1 PRHDT and CDR2 FYEKMQ (reference sequence). There are 16 residues in the CDR3. The ends were cut back, 6 bases at V and 4 bases at J, with 16 bases in the middle. CDR3 in amino acids: CASSPKAGVGANVLTF. The CDR3 DNA reads as TGTGCCAGCAGTCCAAAGGCAGGGGTCGGGGCCAACGTCCTGACTTTC.